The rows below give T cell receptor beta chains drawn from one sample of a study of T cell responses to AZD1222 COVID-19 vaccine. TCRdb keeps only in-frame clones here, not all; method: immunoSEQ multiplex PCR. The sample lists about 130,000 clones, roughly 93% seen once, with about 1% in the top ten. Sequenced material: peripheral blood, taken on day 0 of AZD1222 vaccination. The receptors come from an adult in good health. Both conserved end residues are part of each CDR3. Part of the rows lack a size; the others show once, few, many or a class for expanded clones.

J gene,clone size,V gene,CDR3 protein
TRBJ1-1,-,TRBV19,CASSITPRTEAFF
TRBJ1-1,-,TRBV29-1,CSAVGGYTEAFF
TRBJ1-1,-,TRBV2,CASSAEVRTEAFF
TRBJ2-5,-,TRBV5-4,CASSWRGTPKTQYF
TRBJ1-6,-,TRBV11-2,CASTTGDSLNSPLHF
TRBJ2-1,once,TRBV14,CASSQHPGTSDEQFF
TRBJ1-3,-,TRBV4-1,CASSTVKGQGILTGGNTIYF
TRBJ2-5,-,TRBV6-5,CASSYSIRAETQYF
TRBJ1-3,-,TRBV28,CASRETGGRNTIYF
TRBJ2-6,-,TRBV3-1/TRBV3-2,CASSQDIRTESSGANVLTF
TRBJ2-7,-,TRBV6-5,CASSYPAEVGEQYF
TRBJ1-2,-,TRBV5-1,CASSLGVYGYTF
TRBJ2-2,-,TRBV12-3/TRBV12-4,CASSLEAGELFF
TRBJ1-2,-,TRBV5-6,CASSHRRMGQVNYGYTF
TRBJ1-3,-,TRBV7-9,CASNEGDSGNTIYF
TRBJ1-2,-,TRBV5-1,CASSFSDRMGYTF
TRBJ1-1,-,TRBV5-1,CASSLGPSNTEAFF
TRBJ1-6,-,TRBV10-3,CAISDAGGGYNSPLHF
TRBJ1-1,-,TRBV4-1,CASSQESNTEAFF
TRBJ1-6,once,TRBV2,CASIRERDSPLHF
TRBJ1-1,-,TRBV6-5,CASTSRGGRAEAFF
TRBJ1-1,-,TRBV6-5,CASSYSKDIVAFF
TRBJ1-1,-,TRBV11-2,CASSLDWRYGTEAFF
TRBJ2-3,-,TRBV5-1,CASSFGLAGGGGDTQYF
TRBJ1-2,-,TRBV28,CASSFWGGGYGYTF
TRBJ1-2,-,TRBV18,CASSPGQGVLYGYTF
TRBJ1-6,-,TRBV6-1,CASSESSRYNSPLHF
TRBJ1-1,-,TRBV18,CASSPGVRHTEAFF
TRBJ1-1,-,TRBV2,CASSADRDAEAFF
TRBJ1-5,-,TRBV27,CASSLVGQPQHF
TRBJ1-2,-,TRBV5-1,CASSLGTGGDGYTF
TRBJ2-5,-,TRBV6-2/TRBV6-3,CASRPLAGGPGETQYF
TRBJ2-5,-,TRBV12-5,CASGPPGDRETQYF
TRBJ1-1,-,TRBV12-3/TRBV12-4,CASSQHRDREAFF
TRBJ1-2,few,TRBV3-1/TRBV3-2,CASSPRDREGYGYTF
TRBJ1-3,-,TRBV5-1,CASSLAFGAAGNTIYF
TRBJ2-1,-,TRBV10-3,CAIASGQSYNEQFF
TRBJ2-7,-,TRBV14,CASSQPGSSYEQYF
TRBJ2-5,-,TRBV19,CASSNQRAETQYF
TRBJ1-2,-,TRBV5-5,CASSLTPRRQGYTF
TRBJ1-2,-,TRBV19,CASTTFKAGDYGYTF
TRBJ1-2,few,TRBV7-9,CASSLDAIGYTF
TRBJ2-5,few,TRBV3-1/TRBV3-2,CASSRTSETQYF
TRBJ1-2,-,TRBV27,CASSLRGQVYGYTF